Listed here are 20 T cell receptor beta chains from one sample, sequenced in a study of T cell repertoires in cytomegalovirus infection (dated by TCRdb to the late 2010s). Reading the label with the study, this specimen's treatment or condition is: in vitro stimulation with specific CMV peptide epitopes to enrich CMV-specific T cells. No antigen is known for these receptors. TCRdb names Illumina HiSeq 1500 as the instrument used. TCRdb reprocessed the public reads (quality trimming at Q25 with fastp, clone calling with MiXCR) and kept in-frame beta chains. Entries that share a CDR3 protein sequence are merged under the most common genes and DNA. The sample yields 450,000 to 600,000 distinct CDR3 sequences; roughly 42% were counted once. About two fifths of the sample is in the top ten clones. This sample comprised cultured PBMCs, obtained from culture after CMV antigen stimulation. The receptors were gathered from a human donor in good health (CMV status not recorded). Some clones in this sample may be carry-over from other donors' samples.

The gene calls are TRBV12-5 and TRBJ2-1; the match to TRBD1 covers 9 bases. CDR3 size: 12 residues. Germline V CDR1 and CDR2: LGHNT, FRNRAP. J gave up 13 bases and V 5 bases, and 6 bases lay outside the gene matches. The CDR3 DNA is TGTGCTAGTGGTACCACAGGGGGCGGACAGTTCTTC. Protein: CASGTTGGGQFF. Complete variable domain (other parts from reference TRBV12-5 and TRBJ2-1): DARVTQTPRHKVTEMGQEVTMRCQPILGHNTVFWYRQTMMQGLELLAYFRNRAPLDDSGMPKDRFSAEMPDATLATLKIQPSEPRDSAVYFCASGTTGGGQFFGPGTRLTVL.

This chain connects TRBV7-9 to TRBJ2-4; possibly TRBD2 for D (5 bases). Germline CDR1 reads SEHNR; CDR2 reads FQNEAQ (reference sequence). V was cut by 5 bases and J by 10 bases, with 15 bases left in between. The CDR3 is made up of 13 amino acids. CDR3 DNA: TGTGCCAGCAGCCCACTAGGACCGGGAATTCAGTACTTC. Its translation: CASSPLGPGIQYF.

The CDR3: CASRQRNYEQYF. Here the CDR3 DNA reads TGTGCCAGCAGACAGCGGAACTACGAGCAGTACTTC. The chain is built from TRBV6-2 or TRBV6-3 and TRBJ2-7; D perhaps matches TRBD2 (5 bases). The CDR3 is made up of 12 amino acids. Trimming took off 6 bases at V and 3 bases at J, with 9 bases between the two ends. Per the germline V gene, CDR1 is MNHEY and CDR2 is SVGEGT.

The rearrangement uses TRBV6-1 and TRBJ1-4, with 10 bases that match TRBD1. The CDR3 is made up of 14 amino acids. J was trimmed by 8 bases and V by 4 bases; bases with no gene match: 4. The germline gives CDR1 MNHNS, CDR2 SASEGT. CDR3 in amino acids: CASSARDRGEKLFF. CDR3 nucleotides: TGTGCCAGCAGTGCCCGGGACAGGGGAGAAAAACTGTTTTTT.

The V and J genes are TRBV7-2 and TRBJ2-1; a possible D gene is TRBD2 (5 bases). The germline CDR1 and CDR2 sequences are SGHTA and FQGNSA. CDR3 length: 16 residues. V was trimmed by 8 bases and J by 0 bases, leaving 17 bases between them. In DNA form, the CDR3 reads TGTGCCAGCGCCTGGAGAGGGTTGAGCTCCTACAATGAGCAGTTCTTC. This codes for CASAWRGLSSYNEQFF.

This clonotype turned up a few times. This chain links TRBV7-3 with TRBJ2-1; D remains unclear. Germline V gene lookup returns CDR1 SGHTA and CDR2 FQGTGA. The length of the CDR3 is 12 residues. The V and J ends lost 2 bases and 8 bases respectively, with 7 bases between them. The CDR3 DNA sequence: TGTGCCAGCAGCTTAGCACGGGATGAGCAGTTCTTC. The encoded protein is CASSLARDEQFF.

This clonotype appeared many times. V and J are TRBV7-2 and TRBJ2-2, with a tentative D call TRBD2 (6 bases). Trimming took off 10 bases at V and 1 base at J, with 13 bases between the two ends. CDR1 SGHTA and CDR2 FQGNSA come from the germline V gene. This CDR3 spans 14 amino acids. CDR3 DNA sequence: TGTGCCACCCAGGAGGGGTTGAACACCGGGGAGCTGTTTTTT. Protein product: CATQEGLNTGELFF.

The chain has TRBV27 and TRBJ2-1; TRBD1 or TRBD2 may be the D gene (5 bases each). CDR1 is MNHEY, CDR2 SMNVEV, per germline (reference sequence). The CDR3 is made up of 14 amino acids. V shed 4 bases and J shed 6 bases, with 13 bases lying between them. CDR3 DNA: TGTGCCAGCAGTTACCGGGACGGAGGCAATGAGCAGTTCTTC. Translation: CASSYRDGGNEQFF.

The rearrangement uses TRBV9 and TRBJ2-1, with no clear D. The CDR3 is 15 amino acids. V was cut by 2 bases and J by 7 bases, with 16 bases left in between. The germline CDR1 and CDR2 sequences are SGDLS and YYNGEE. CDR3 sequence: CASSVSKSKGNEQFF. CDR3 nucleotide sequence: TGTGCCAGCAGCGTGAGCAAAAGTAAAGGGAATGAGCAGTTCTTC.

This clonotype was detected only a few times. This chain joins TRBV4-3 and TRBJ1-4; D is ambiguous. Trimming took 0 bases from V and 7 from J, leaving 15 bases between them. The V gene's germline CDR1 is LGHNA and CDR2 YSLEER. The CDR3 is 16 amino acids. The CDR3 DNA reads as TGCGCCAGCAGCCAAGAGGCGAACACGGGCCGTGAAAAACTGTTTTTT. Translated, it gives CASSQEANTGREKLFF.

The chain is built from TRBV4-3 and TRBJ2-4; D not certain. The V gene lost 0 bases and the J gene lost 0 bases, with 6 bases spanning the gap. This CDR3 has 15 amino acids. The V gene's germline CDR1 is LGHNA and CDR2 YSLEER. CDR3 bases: TGCGCCAGCAGCCAAGACTTTCTAGCCAAAAACATTCAGTACTTC. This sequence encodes CASSQDFLAKNIQYF.

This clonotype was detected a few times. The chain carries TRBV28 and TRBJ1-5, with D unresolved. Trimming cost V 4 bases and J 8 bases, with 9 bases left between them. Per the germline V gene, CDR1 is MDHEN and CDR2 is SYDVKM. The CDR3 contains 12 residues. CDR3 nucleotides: TGTGCCAGCAGTTCAATCAGGAAGCCCCAGCATTTT. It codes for CASSSIRKPQHF. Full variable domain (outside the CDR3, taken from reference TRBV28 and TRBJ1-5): DVKVTQSSRYLVKRTGEKVFLECVQDMDHENMFWYRQDPGLGLRLIYFSYDVKMKEKGDIPEGYSVSREKKERFSLILESASTNQTSMYLCASSSIRKPQHFGDGTRLSIL.

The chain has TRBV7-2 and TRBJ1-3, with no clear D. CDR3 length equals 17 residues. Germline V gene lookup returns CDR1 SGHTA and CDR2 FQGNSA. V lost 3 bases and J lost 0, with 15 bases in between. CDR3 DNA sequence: TGTGCCAGCAGCTTCCGGGCGGGTCCGACCTCTGGAAACACCATATATTTT. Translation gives CASSFRAGPTSGNTIYF.

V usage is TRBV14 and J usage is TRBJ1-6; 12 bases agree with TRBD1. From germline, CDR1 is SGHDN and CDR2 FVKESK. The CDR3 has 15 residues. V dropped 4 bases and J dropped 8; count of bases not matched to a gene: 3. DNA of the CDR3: TGTGCCAGCAGCCGAGGGACAGGGGGCTATTCACCCCTCCACTTT. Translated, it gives CASSRGTGGYSPLHF.

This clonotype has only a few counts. CDR3 nucleotides: TGTGCCAGCAGTTTACTCGGGACGGTTGGCACAGATACGCAGTATTTT. It translates to CASSLLGTVGTDTQYF. The J gene is TRBJ2-3, the V gene TRBV28; D possibly matches TRBD1 or TRBD2 (5 bases each). CDR1 is MDHEN and CDR2 is SYDVKM in the germline V gene. The CDR3 runs 16 residues. V dropped 2 bases and J dropped 1 base, with 13 bases sitting between them.

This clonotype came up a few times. The CDR3 sequence is CASSDSYAQETQYF. CDR3 in DNA: TGTGCCAGCAGTGATTCGTACGCGCAAGAGACCCAGTACTTC. The chain employs TRBV2 and TRBJ2-5, with D uncertain. Per germline, CDR1 SNHLY and CDR2 FYNNEI. CDR3 length: 14 amino acids. Trimming removed 3 bases at V and 2 bases at J, with 10 bases between. The full variable domain, with the rest looked up from reference TRBV2 and TRBJ2-5, is EPEVTQTPSHQVTQMGQEVILRCVPISNHLYFYWYRQILGQKVEFLVSFYNNEISEKSEIFDDQFSVERPDGSNFTLKIRSTKLEDSAMYFCASSDSYAQETQYFGPGTRLLVL.

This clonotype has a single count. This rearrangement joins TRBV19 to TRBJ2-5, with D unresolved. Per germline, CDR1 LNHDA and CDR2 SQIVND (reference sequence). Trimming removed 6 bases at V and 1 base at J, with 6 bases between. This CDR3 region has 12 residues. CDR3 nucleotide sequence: TGTGCCAGTAGCGCCGTCCAAGAGACCCAGTACTTC. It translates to CASSAVQETQYF. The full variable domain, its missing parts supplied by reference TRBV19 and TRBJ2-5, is DGGITQSPKYLFRKEGQNVTLSCEQNLNHDAMYWYRQDPGQGLRLIYYSQIVNDFQKGDIAEGYSVSREKKESFPLTVTSAQKNPTAFYLCASSAVQETQYFGPGTRLLVL.

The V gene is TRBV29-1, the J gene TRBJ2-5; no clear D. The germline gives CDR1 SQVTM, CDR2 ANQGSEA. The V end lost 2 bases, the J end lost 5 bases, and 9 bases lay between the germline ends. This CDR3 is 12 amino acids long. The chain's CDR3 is CSVELSVETQYF. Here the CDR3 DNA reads TGCAGCGTTGAATTGAGCGTTGAGACCCAGTACTTC.

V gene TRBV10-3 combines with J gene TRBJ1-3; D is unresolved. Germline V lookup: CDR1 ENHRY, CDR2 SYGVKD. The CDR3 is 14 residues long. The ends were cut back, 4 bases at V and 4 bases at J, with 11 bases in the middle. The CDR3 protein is CAISGTRAGNTIYF. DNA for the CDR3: TGTGCCATCAGTGGAACAAGAGCAGGAAACACCATATATTTT.

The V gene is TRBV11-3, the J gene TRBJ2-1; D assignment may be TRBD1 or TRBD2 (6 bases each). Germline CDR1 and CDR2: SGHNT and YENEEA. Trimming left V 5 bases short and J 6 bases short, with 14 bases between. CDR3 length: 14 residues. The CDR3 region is CASSPRGGGNEQFF. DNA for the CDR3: TGTGCCAGCAGCCCGCGCGGAGGGGGCAATGAGCAGTTCTTC.